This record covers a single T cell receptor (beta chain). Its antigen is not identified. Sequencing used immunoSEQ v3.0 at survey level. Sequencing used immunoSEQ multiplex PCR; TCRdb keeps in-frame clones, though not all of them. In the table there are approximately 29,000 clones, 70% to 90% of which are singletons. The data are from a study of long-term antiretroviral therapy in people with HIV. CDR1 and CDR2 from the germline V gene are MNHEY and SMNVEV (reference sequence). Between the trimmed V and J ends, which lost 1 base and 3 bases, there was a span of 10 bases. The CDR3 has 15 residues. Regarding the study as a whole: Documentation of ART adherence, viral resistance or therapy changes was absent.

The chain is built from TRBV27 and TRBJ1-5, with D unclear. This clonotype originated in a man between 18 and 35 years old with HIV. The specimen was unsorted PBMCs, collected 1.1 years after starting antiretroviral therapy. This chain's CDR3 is CASSLYGLLNQPQHF. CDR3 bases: TGTGCCAGCAGTTTATACGGGCTTCTCAATCAGCCCCAGCATTTT.